This TCR beta chain was documented in a study of blood T cells in healthy people across ages. In the study overall: Template switching captured about one barcoded beta molecule per two T cells. Study-level findings and limits: Roughly linear age-related decline in beta diversity appeared, significant by age approximately 41. Across samples, TCR beta diversity tracked strongly with naive T cell percentage.

A second PCR, run for about 7 to 11 cycles, used a sample-barcoded 5' primer plus a J-beta primer mix. The template-switch adaptor was a 5' adaptor with 12 random nucleotides. It tagged each cDNA molecule. MiXCR was run by TCRdb on the 5' RACE reads, yielding one entry per CDR3 protein. The sample includes around 800,000 distinct CDR3 sequences, 46% seen only once; the top ten take 18%. As for this clonotype: What it recognizes is unknown.

Germline-derived CDR1 and CDR2 are SGHTA and FQGNSA. The CDR3 is made up of 12 amino acids. Trimming stripped 2 bases from V and 7 bases from J, with 8 bases between. The receptor comes from an elderly man in good health. This chain joins TRBV7-2 and TRBJ1-1; no firm D call. Sequenced input: blood. CDR3 sequence reads: CASSLMWSEAFF. CDR3 sequence (DNA): TGTGCCAGCAGCTTAATGTGGAGTGAAGCTTTCTTT.